These 13 T cell receptor beta chains originate from one sample sequenced in a study of radiotherapy plus CTLA-4 blockade in lung cancer. Generated by immunoSEQ multiplex PCR, the TCRdb table keeps only in-frame clones and is missing some. The table lists 65,000 to 100,000 clones, roughly four fifths of them singletons, with 0.82% in the top ten. Here the sequenced sample was peripheral blood, taken from a patient treated with radiotherapy plus ipilimumab. These receptor sequences come from a human donor with non-small cell lung cancer who had stable disease on radiotherapy plus ipilimumab.

This clone came up once. This chain uses TRBV7-3 with TRBJ2-1, with 15 bases matching TRBD2. Germline values: CDR1 SGHTA, CDR2 FQGTGA. The CDR3 totals 15 residues. V shed 5 bases, J shed 6 bases, and the junction held 2 bases outside the gene matches. The CDR3 reads CASSVGLAGGNEQFF. The CDR3 coding sequence is TGTGCCAGCAGCGTGGGACTAGCGGGAGGCAATGAGCAGTTCTTC.

J is TRBJ2-1 and V is TRBV10-1; TRBD2 matches at 11 bases. Unmatched junction bases numbered 19, after V lost 9 bases and J lost 6 bases. Germline values: CDR1 WNHNN, CDR2 SYGVQD (reference sequence). This CDR3 spans 18 amino acids. For the CDR3, the DNA is TGCGCCAGGACGAGGGCTAGCGGGGGGAGACCCATACCCAATGAGCAGTTCTTC. It translates to CARTRASGGRPIPNEQFF.

The rearrangement uses TRBV7-2 and TRBJ1-2, with a weak D call TRBD1 (6 bases). V was trimmed by 4 bases and J by 4 bases, leaving 10 bases between them. Germline V CDR1 and CDR2: SGHTA, FQGNSA. The length of the CDR3 is 13 residues. CDR3 DNA sequence: TGTGCCAGCAGCTCGGACAGAATCTATGGCTACACCTTC. Encoded protein: CASSSDRIYGYTF.

This chain links TRBV7-3 with TRBJ2-1; D is perhaps TRBD2 (5 bases). The germline gives CDR1 SGHTA, CDR2 FQGTGA. This CDR3 region has 16 residues. The germline V and J ends were trimmed by 5 bases and 10 bases, with 24 bases remaining between them. For the CDR3, the DNA is TGTGCCAGCAGCCAAAAAGGTCGACCCCCTACGGGAGAGCAGTTCTTC. This codes for CASSQKGRPPTGEQFF.

The chain joins TRBV25-1 to TRBJ2-7; D perhaps matches TRBD2 (5 bases). The CDR3 is made up of 12 amino acids. CDR1 and CDR2 (germline): MGHDK, SYGVNS. V lost 9 bases, J lost 3 bases, and 12 bases lay in between. CDR3 in amino acids: CASSVAYYEQYF. CDR3 nucleotide sequence: TGTGCCAGTAGCGTGGCCTACTACGAGCAGTACTTC.

V usage is TRBV7-2 and J usage is TRBJ2-7, with D possibly being TRBD1 (5 bases). CDR1 is SGHTA, CDR2 FQGNSA, per germline. The length of the CDR3 is 16 residues. V lost 3 bases and J 3 bases, leaving 18 bases between the germline ends. CDR3 region: CASSFRHVTGIYEQYF. The CDR3 coding sequence is TGTGCCAGCAGCTTTCGTCATGTCACAGGCATCTACGAGCAGTACTTC.

The rearrangement joins TRBV19 to TRBJ1-2; D is uncertain. Germline assignment: CDR1 LNHDA and CDR2 SQIVND (reference sequence). CDR3 length equals 12 residues. Trimming cost V 10 bases and J 3 bases, with 12 bases left between them. The CDR3 spells CATKSSHYGYTF. For the CDR3, the DNA is TGTGCCACCAAAAGCTCTCACTATGGCTACACCTTC.

The chain is built from TRBV2 and TRBJ1-4; TRBD1 matches at 11 bases. Germline trimming cut 6 bases from V and 8 bases from J; bases unmatched to any gene: 11. From germline, CDR1 is SNHLY and CDR2 FYNNEI. The CDR3 spans 16 residues. The CDR3 loop is CASSGQGAAIGEKLFF. DNA of the CDR3: TGTGCCAGCAGCGGACAGGGGGCGGCTATCGGAGAAAAACTGTTTTTT.

The chain has TRBV5-4 and TRBJ2-7; TRBD2 agrees at 14 bases. The V segment lost 4 bases and the J segment 3 bases; nucleotides outside the gene matches: 6. The CDR3 has 16 residues. Germline CDR1 reads SGHNT; CDR2 reads YYREEE (reference sequence). This CDR3 reads CASSRTSGRTLYEQYF. The CDR3 DNA follows: TGTGCCAGCAGCCGGACTAGCGGGAGGACCCTCTACGAGCAGTACTTC.

As for this clone: A read error may produce the germline difference seen at one junction end. The V and J genes are TRBV28 and TRBJ1-2; TRBD1 is a possible D gene (6 bases). Germline CDR1 is MDHEN and CDR2 is SYDVKM. The CDR3 is made up of 11 amino acids. The CDR3 coding sequence is TGTGCCACCCGCGAAGGGACATCGTGGGATTTC. It translates to CATREGTSWDF.

The chain carries TRBV19 and TRBJ1-6, with 11 bases fitting TRBD1. The CDR3 loop spans 14 amino acids. The V gene's germline CDR1 is LNHDA and CDR2 SQIVND (reference sequence). Trimming took 5 bases from V and 11 from J; bases not matched to a gene: 5. CDR3 amino acids: CASSLDRGRTPLHF. CDR3 sequence (DNA): TGTGCCAGTAGTCTGGACAGGGGGCGAACACCCCTCCACTTT.

The chain carries TRBV27 and TRBJ2-7; D possibly uses TRBD1 or TRBD2 (7 bases each). This CDR3 region has 21 residues. Germline-derived CDR1 and CDR2 are MNHEY and SMNVEV (reference sequence). The V end was cut by 6 bases, the J end by 3 bases, with 36 bases between. In nucleotides, the CDR3 is TGTGCCAGCAGAAGAGTGGGGAGGGGGCTTAAGGACAACAGGGAATACTACGAGCAGTACTTC. Encoded protein: CASRRVGRGLKDNREYYEQYF.

The V and J genes are TRBV18 and TRBJ1-6; D uncertain. V was cut by 3 bases and J by 2 bases, with 14 bases left in between. Germline CDR1 reads KGHSH; CDR2 reads LQKENI. The CDR3 is made up of 17 amino acids. The CDR3 DNA follows: TGTGCCAGCTCACCTCGACAACCGGGGACCTATAATTCACCCCTCCACTTT. Translating gives CASSPRQPGTYNSPLHF.